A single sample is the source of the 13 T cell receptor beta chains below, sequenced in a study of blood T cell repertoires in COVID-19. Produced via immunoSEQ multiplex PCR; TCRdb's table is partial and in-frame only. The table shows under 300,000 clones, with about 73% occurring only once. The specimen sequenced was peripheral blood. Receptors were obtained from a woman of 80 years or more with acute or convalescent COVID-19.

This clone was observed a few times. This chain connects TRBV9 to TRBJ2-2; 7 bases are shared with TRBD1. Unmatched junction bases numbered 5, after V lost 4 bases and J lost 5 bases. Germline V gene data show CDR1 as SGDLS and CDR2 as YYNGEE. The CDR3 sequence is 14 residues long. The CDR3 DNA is TGTGCCAGCAGCCAAGGACAGGTTACCGGGGAGCTGTTTTTT. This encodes CASSQGQVTGELFF.

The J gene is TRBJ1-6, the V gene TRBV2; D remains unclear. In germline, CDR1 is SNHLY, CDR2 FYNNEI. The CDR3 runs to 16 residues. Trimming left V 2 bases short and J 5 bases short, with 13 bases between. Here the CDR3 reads CASSESGSPNNSPLHF. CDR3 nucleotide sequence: TGTGCCAGCAGTGAATCGGGGAGCCCAAATAATTCACCCCTCCACTTT.

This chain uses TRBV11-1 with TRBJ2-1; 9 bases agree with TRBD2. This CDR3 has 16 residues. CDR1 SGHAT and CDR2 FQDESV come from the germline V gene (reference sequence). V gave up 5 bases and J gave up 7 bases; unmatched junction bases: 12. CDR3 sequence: CASSPDLGLAKNEQFF. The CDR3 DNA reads TGTGCCAGCAGCCCGGACCTGGGACTAGCAAAAAATGAGCAGTTCTTC.

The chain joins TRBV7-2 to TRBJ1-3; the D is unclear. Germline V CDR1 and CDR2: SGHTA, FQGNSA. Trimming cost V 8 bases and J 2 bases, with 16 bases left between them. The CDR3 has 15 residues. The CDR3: CASSPPSGTGNTIYF. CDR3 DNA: TGTGCCAGCTCGCCCCCATCGGGGACTGGAAACACCATATATTTT.

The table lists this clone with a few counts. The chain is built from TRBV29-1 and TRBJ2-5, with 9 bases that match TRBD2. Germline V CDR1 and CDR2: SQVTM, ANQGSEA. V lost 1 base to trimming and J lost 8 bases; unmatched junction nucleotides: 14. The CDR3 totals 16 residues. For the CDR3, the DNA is TGCAGCGTTGAAGGAAGTGGCGGGAGGGCCACAGGTACCCAGTACTTC. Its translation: CSVEGSGGRATGTQYF.

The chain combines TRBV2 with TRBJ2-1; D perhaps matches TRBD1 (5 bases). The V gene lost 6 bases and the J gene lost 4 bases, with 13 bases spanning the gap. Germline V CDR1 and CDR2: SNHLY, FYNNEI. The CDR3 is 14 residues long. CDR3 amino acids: CASRVGVMYNEQFF. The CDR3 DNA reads TGTGCCAGCAGGGTAGGGGTCATGTACAATGAGCAGTTCTTC.

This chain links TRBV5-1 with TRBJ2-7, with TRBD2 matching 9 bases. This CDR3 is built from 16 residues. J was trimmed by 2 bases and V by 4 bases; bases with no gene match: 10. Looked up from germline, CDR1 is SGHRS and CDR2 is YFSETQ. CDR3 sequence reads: CASSRTSGGSPYEQYF. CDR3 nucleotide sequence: TGCGCCAGCAGCCGCACCAGCGGGGGGTCTCCCTACGAGCAGTACTTC.

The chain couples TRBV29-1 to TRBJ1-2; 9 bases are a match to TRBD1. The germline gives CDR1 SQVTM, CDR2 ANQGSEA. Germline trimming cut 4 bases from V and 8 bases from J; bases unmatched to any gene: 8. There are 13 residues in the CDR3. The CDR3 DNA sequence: TGCAGCGTTGGGGACAGGGCAGCGGGAGGCTACACCTTC. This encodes CSVGDRAAGGYTF.

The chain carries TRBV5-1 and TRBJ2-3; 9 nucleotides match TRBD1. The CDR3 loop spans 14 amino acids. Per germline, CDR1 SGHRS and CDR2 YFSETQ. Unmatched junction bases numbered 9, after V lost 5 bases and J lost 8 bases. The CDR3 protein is CASRNPGQGTTQYF. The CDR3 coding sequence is TGCGCCAGCAGAAATCCGGGACAGGGTACTACGCAGTATTTT.

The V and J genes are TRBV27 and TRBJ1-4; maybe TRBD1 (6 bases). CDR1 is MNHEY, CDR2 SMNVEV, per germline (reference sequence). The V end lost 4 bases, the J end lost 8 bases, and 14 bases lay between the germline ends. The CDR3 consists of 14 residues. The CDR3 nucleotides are TGTGCCAGCAGTTCCCAGGGGCGGGGGGAAAAACTGTTTTTT. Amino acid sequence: CASSSQGRGEKLFF.

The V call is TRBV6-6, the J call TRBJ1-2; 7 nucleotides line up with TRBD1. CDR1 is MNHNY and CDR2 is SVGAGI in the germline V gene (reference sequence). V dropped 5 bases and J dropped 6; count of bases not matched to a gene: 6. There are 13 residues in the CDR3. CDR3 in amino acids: CASSPRTGNGYTF. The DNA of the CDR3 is TGTGCCAGCAGTCCGAGGACAGGCAATGGCTACACCTTC.

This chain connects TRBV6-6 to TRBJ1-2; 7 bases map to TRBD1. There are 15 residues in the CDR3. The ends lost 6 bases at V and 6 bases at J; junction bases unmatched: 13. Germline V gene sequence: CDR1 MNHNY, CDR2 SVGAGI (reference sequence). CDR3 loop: CASRTGTEIGDGYTF. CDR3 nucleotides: TGTGCCAGCAGAACCGGGACAGAGATTGGAGATGGCTACACCTTC.

In DNA form, the CDR3 reads TGTGCCAGCACTCAACAGGGGACCACCACAGATACGCAGTATTTT. Translating it yields CASTQQGTTTDTQYF. This chain links TRBV2 with TRBJ2-3; TRBD1 matches at 7 bases. Germline CDR1 reads SNHLY; CDR2 reads FYNNEI. J was trimmed by 2 bases and V by 7 bases; bases with no gene match: 9. CDR3 size: 15 residues. Filled out from reference TRBV2 and TRBJ2-3, the complete variable domain reads EPEVTQTPSHQVTQMGQEVILRCVPISNHLYFYWYRQILGQKVEFLVSFYNNEISEKSEIFDDQFSVERPDGSNFTLKIRSTKLEDSAMYFCASTQQGTTTDTQYFGPGTRLTVL.